The 17 T cell receptor beta chains given below trace back to one sample, sequenced in a study of CD8 T cells in ankylosing spondylitis (dated by TCRdb to about 2017). Overall study outcomes, separate from this receptor: A TCR beta motif made up of several highly homologous amino acid variants appeared to be characteristic of blood from ankylosing spondylitis patients.

Their recognized antigens are unknown. Library preparation was by 5' RACE. The run used an Illumina HiSeq 2500. TCRdb's own reprocessing of the public reads used fastp at Q25 and MiXCR and kept productive beta chains. CDR3 protein duplicates are merged, each entry listing the most common genes and DNA. Across this sample there are around 390,000 distinct CDR3 sequences, with 20% to 25% seen only once. Together, the top ten hold about 17% of the sample. Sequencing used blood, either unsorted or a sorted T cell fraction (not recorded which). Receptors originate from a male donor with ankylosing spondylitis.

This chain joins TRBV10-3 and TRBJ2-7; 11 nucleotides agree with TRBD2. CDR3 length equals 16 residues. The ends lost 0 bases at V and 4 bases at J; junction bases unmatched: 5. The germline CDR1 and CDR2 sequences are ENHRY and SYGVKD. The chain's CDR3 is CAISESGLAERYEQYF. The CDR3 bases are TGTGCCATCAGTGAGTCGGGACTAGCGGAGCGGTACGAGCAGTACTTC.

In this sample, this clonotype turned up once. The V and J genes are TRBV11-1 and TRBJ2-5, with D uncertain. The CDR3 length is 14 residues. Germline CDR1 is SGHAT and CDR2 is FQDESV (reference sequence). V was pared by 4 bases and J by 5 bases, with 14 bases between. In DNA form, the CDR3 reads TGTGCCAGCAGCTCCAATCGGGTCTGGGAGACCCAGTACTTC. It specifies CASSSNRVWETQYF.

This clonotype has a handful of counts. A read error may produce the germline difference seen at one junction end. This chain uses TRBV29-1 with TRBJ1-3; 8 positions agree with TRBD1. The CDR3 is made up of 13 amino acids. Looked up from germline, CDR1 is SQVTM and CDR2 is ANQGSEA. The CDR3 coding sequence is TGCAGCGCCCGACAGGGGTCTGGAGACACCATATATTTT. It is translated as CSARQGSGDTIYF.

This clonotype showed up just a few times. This chain joins TRBV14 and TRBJ1-2; the D is unclear. The germline V gene has CDR1 SGHDN and CDR2 FVKESK. The length of the CDR3 is 14 residues. V lost 0 bases and J 6 bases, leaving 11 bases between the germline ends. CDR3 nucleotide sequence: TGTGCCAGCAGCCAAGAAGTGTCAGCCCATGGCTACACCTTC. Translating gives CASSQEVSAHGYTF.

V and J are TRBV28 and TRBJ2-3; D may be TRBD2 (6 bases). The germline V gene encodes CDR1 MDHEN and CDR2 SYDVKM. The CDR3 contains 15 residues. Between the trimmed V and J ends, which lost 6 bases and 8 bases, there was a span of 21 bases. CDR3 residues: CASRPPGGLARTQYF. DNA for the CDR3: TGTGCCAGCAGGCCGCCCGGAGGGCTTGCCCGTACGCAGTATTTT.

The chain employs TRBV29-1 and TRBJ1-2; possibly TRBD1 for D (6 bases). Germline V gene sequence: CDR1 SQVTM, CDR2 ANQGSEA. Trimming stripped 4 bases from V and 5 bases from J, with 11 bases between. The CDR3 covers 12 residues. The CDR3 here is CSVVGRGYGYTF. The DNA for the CDR3 is TGCAGCGTTGTAGGCAGGGGTTATGGCTACACCTTC.

The CDR3 coding sequence is TGTGCCAGCAGCTTGGGTAGCCTAAACTCTGGAAACACCATATATTTT. This sequence encodes CASSLGSLNSGNTIYF. V usage is TRBV7-9 and J usage is TRBJ1-3, with no clear D. CDR1 SEHNR and CDR2 FQNEAQ come from the germline V gene (reference sequence). Trimming removed 3 bases from V and 0 bases from J, with 12 bases in between. This CDR3 region has 16 residues.

This clonotype was found a few times. The V and J genes are TRBV5-1 and TRBJ2-1; the D is unclear. Trimming shortened V by 0 bases and J by 7 bases, and 8 bases separated the two germline ends. Germline CDR1 reads SGHRS; CDR2 reads YFSETQ. The CDR3 is 13 residues long. CDR3 residues: CASSLATVNEQFF. The CDR3 coding sequence is TGCGCCAGCAGCTTGGCCACGGTTAATGAGCAGTTCTTC.

This clonotype was recorded a few times. The CDR3 spells CAINTGTGGRETQYF. CDR3 nucleotides: TGTGCCATCAATACCGGGACAGGGGGTCGAGAGACCCAGTACTTC. V usage is TRBV10-3 and J usage is TRBJ2-5; 11 bases map to TRBD1. This CDR3 has 15 amino acids. Germline assignment: CDR1 ENHRY and CDR2 SYGVKD. J gave up 4 bases and V 7 bases, and 8 bases lay outside the gene matches.

Only a few counts were recorded for this clonotype. This chain connects TRBV9 to TRBJ2-3; TRBD2 might be the D (6 bases). V was cut by 0 bases and J by 0 bases, with 14 bases left in between. There are 17 residues in the CDR3. The germline CDR1 and CDR2 sequences are SGDLS and YYNGEE. Written as DNA, the CDR3 is TGTGCCAGCAGCGTAGATGGCGGGGCTGTTAGCACAGATACGCAGTATTTT. Its protein is CASSVDGGAVSTDTQYF.

The V gene is TRBV10-3, the J gene TRBJ2-6; no clear D gene. Germline values: CDR1 ENHRY, CDR2 SYGVKD. This CDR3 comprises 13 residues. V was trimmed by 2 bases and J by 4 bases, leaving 3 bases between them. CDR3 loop: CAISETGANVLTF. The CDR3 bases are TGTGCCATCAGTGAGACCGGGGCCAACGTCCTGACTTTC.

This clonotype occurred a few times. The CDR3 DNA follows: TGTGCCAGCAGTTACGGAGAGGATGGAACCCGCTACGAGCAGTACTTC. This translates into CASSYGEDGTRYEQYF. The V gene is TRBV6-5, the J gene TRBJ2-7, with no clear D. This CDR3 contains 16 residues. Germline CDR1 and CDR2: MNHEY and SVGAGI. V was cut by 2 bases and J by 3 bases, with 17 bases left in between.

This clonotype occurred many times. V usage is TRBV7-9 and J usage is TRBJ2-7; the D is unclear. The germline V and J ends were trimmed by 1 base and 1 base, with 8 bases remaining between them. The CDR3 is made up of 14 amino acids. Germline V gene lookup returns CDR1 SEHNR and CDR2 FQNEAQ (reference sequence). CDR3 sequence: CASSLVRSSYEQYF. The CDR3 coding sequence is TGTGCCAGCAGCTTAGTGCGCAGTTCCTACGAGCAGTACTTC. The whole variable domain, filled in from reference TRBV7-9 and TRBJ2-7, reads DTGVSQNPRHKITKRGQNVTFRCDPISEHNRLYWYRQTLGQGPEFLTYFQNEAQLEKSRLLSDRFSAERPKGSFSTLEIQRTEQGDSAMYLCASSLVRSSYEQYFGPGTRLTVT.

The genes are TRBV5-1 and TRBJ2-5; D might be TRBD1 (8 bases). The length of the CDR3 is 13 residues. Germline CDR1 is SGHRS and CDR2 is YFSETQ. The V end was cut by 2 bases, the J end by 5 bases, with 10 bases between. CDR3 bases: TGCGCCAGCAGCTTACAGGGGGGGGAGACCCAGTACTTC. It encodes CASSLQGGETQYF.

This clonotype was observed at least ten times. The V and J genes are TRBV20-1 and TRBJ2-2; D call uncertain. Trimming stripped 5 bases from V and 4 bases from J, with 8 bases between. This CDR3 is 12 amino acids long. Looked up from germline, CDR1 is DFQATT and CDR2 is SNEGSKA (reference sequence). The CDR3 DNA reads TGCAGTGCTCTCCTTACCACCGGGGAGCTGTTTTTT. Protein product: CSALLTTGELFF.

V is TRBV28 and J is TRBJ2-3; 12 bases match TRBD2. The CDR3 covers 17 residues. Germline V gene sequence: CDR1 MDHEN, CDR2 SYDVKM. The V and J ends lost 1 base and 7 bases, in that order; junction bases with no gene match: 9. The CDR3: CASSLYLAGGPLNTQYF. CDR3 nucleotide sequence: TGTGCCAGCAGTTTATACCTAGCGGGAGGGCCGTTGAATACGCAGTATTTT.

This clonotype occurred a few times. The chain links TRBV11-2 to TRBJ1-1, with 7 bases that match TRBD1. This CDR3 is built from 14 residues. Germline assignment: CDR1 SGHAT and CDR2 FQNNGV. Trimming cost V 5 bases and J 0 bases; bases outside gene matches: 3. CDR3 residues: CASSAGTVNTEAFF. The CDR3 nucleotides read TGTGCCAGCAGCGCCGGGACAGTGAACACTGAAGCTTTCTTT.